The 4 T cell receptor beta chains below all came from one sample that was sequenced in a study of blood T cell repertoires in COVID-19. Profiled with immunoSEQ multiplex PCR; TCRdb holds only in-frame clones, not every one. Of hundreds of thousands of clones in the sample, about 73% were seen once. Sequenced material: peripheral blood. The receptors here all came from an elderly woman with acute or convalescent COVID-19.

The rearrangement uses TRBV5-1 and TRBJ2-7; a possible D gene is TRBD2 (5 bases). Deletions cut 4 bases from V and 7 bases from J, with 24 bases between. Germline V gene data show CDR1 as SGHRS and CDR2 as YFSETQ. This CDR3 comprises 16 residues. The CDR3 sequence is CASSTLDPGLTGEQYF. The CDR3 bases are TGCGCCAGCAGCACCCTCGACCCGGGCCTCACGGGGGAGCAGTACTTC.

There are a few counts of this clone. The gene calls are TRBV7-8 and TRBJ2-1, with 7 positions matching TRBD2. The trim removed 1 base at V and 7 bases at J, leaving 4 bases unmatched. Germline lookup yields CDR1 SGHVS and CDR2 FQNEAQ. The CDR3 is 14 amino acids. CDR3 bases: TGTGCCAGCAGCTTAGGCCGCGGGGGTAATGAGCAGTTCTTC. This translates into CASSLGRGGNEQFF.

This clone was found many times. J is TRBJ2-7 and V is TRBV7-2, with D possibly TRBD1 on 6 matching bases. The CDR3 consists of 13 residues. Per the germline V gene, CDR1 is SGHTA and CDR2 is FQGNSA. Trimming removed 6 bases from V and 4 bases from J, with 13 bases in between. The CDR3 loop is CASSSQGLYEQYF. CDR3 bases: TGTGCCAGCAGTTCACAGGGATTGTACGAGCAGTACTTC.

The V and J genes are TRBV5-1 and TRBJ1-2; D possibly corresponds to TRBD1 (6 bases). CDR3 length: 15 amino acids. Trimming cost V 2 bases and J 4 bases, with 15 bases left between them. CDR1 and CDR2 (germline): SGHRS, YFSETQ. CDR3 nucleotide sequence: TGCGCCAGCAGCTTTACCGCACAGGGCAGCTATGGCTACACCTTC. Its protein is CASSFTAQGSYGYTF.